What follows is one T cell receptor (beta chain) and its context. Its antigen remains unknown. This sample stems from a study of T-cell memory formation after mild COVID-19. This CDR3 is built from 13 residues. The V gene lost 3 bases and the J gene lost 3 bases, with 9 bases spanning the gap. Germline values: CDR1 MNHEY, CDR2 SMNVEV (reference sequence). Study observations and caveats: Shrinking CD4+ clones were chiefly CM and EM; CD8+ ones were chiefly EMRA.

Using its own MiXCR run on the 5' RACE reads, TCRdb lists one record per CDR3 protein. The sample lists about 390,000 distinct CDR3 sequences, over 20% occurring once. The clonotype was recovered from an adult woman who had mild COVID-19 (a few samples of this study predate the infection). Cell type and time point are not known. Sample: PBMCs or a T cell subset sorted from them (not recorded which). The V and J genes are TRBV27 and TRBJ2-7; D is ambiguous. The CDR3 spells CASSLGIHYEQYF. The CDR3 DNA reads TGTGCCAGCAGTTTGGGAATACACTACGAGCAGTACTTC.